This TCR beta chain is drawn from a study of T cells in Graves' hyperthyroidism and ophthalmopathy. Reasons for excluding patients were uncontrolled infection, other autoimmune disease, pregnancy or lactation. Orbital computed tomography, thyroid ultrasound, serum thyroxine and TRAb, and clinical symptoms together informed the diagnoses. This clonotype was observed many times. Its antigen is still unknown. Amplified TCR beta CDR3 regions derived from RNA transcripts. The TCR CDR3 first-round RT-PCR relied on the HTBI primer set. TCRdb re-derived calls from the multiplex PCR reads in MiXCR, one entry per CDR3 protein. The table shows hundreds of thousands of distinct CDR3 sequences, with roughly 15% occurring only once. Study outcomes and limitations: Before onset, ophthalmopathy was predicted by the model a median approximately 6.5 months earlier.

This receptor was taken from a woman between 55 and 75 years old with Graves' ophthalmopathy. The sample comprised blood.

CDR3 loop: CASSPHPPGGVYEQYF. CDR3 coding DNA: TGTGCCAGCAGCCCGCACCCACCGGGGGGGGTCTACGAGCAGTACTTC. The chain employs TRBV12-3 or TRBV12-4 and TRBJ2-7; 8 nucleotides agree with TRBD2. The trim removed 6 bases at V and 3 bases at J, leaving 13 bases unmatched. The CDR3 has 16 amino acids.